One TCR beta chain is described in this entry. No antigen is known for it. This sample stems from a study of T cell responses to AZD1222 COVID-19 vaccine. Study-wide results and caveats: After the peak T cell response, and only then, were repertoires sampled. The donor group comprised mostly white British people and more females; the analysis possibly underestimated clonal diversity. Baseline serology detected seropositivity in only five or six AZD1222 recipients.

Assay: immunoSEQ multiplex PCR; the TCRdb copy retains only in-frame clones and omits some. The sample carries 140,000 to 150,000 clones, 90% to 95% recorded once. The CDR3 consists of 16 residues. V was clipped by 2 bases and J by 6 bases; unmatched bases: 7. Germline assignment: CDR1 SGHKS and CDR2 YYEKEE (reference sequence). The chain links TRBV5-5 to TRBJ2-7, with 14 bases matching TRBD2. The clonotype originates from an adult who had recovered from COVID-19. The material sequenced was peripheral blood, taken after recovery from COVID-19. CDR3 amino acids: CASSFLGTSGSGEQYF. The CDR3 DNA follows: TGTGCCAGCAGCTTCTTAGGGACTAGCGGGAGTGGCGAGCAGTACTTC.